These 23 T cell receptor beta chains were sequenced from one sample in a study of early T cells in non-severe SARS-CoV-2 infection. Each CDR3 protein is one row after TCRdb ran MiXCR on the 5' RACE reads. The table includes roughly 100,000 distinct CDR3 sequences, roughly 14% detected once. Sequenced sample: whole blood. These TCRs come from an adult who was a healthcare worker with PCR-confirmed SARS-CoV-2 infection or an uninfected control (not recorded which).

The genes are TRBV27 and TRBJ1-5, with D tentatively TRBD1 (5 bases). CDR1 is MNHEY and CDR2 is SMNVEV in the germline V gene (reference sequence). The V end was cut by 2 bases, the J end by 5 bases, with 13 bases between. This CDR3 spans 15 amino acids. CDR3 amino acids: CASSLVGAGDQPQHF. CDR3 in DNA: TGTGCCAGCAGTTTAGTAGGGGCCGGGGATCAGCCCCAGCATTTT.

This clonotype has a count of ten or more. The genes are TRBV3-1 and TRBJ2-2; D call uncertain. CDR1 and CDR2 from the germline V gene are LGHDT and YNNKEL (reference sequence). The V end was cut by 5 bases, the J end by 7 bases, with 8 bases between. The CDR3 is 12 residues long. CDR3 DNA sequence: TGTGCCAGCAGCAATATTTACGGGGAGCTGTTTTTT. Its protein product is CASSNIYGELFF.

The table lists this clonotype with many counts. This CDR3 reads CASSQTRTEALGYTF. Written as DNA, the CDR3 is TGTGCCAGCAGCCAAACGCGGACGGAGGCCCTTGGCTACACCTTC. The chain recombines TRBV7-9 with TRBJ1-2, with no clear D. The CDR3 is 15 amino acids. Deletions cut 5 bases from V and 7 bases from J, with 20 bases between. In germline, CDR1 is SEHNR, CDR2 FQNEAQ (reference sequence).

The gene calls are TRBV28 and TRBJ1-5, with 9 bases identical to TRBD1. The V gene's germline CDR1 is MDHEN and CDR2 SYDVKM. The CDR3 runs 15 residues. Losses at the gene ends were 4 bases for V and 4 bases for J; bases not matched to a gene: 5. Here the CDR3 reads CASSSTGGLNQPQHF. CDR3 DNA: TGTGCCAGCAGTTCGACAGGGGGTCTTAATCAGCCCCAGCATTTT.

This chain uses TRBV18 with TRBJ2-1, with D maybe TRBD2 (6 bases). Trimming removed 3 bases from V and 8 bases from J, with 20 bases in between. The CDR3 spans 16 residues. Germline CDR1 is KGHSH and CDR2 is LQKENI. The CDR3 here is CASSPVAVYPSHEQFF. The CDR3 region has the DNA TGTGCCAGCTCACCCGTAGCGGTTTACCCCTCGCATGAGCAGTTCTTC. Drawing the rest from reference TRBV18 and TRBJ2-1, the complete variable domain is NAGVMQNPRHLVRRRGQEARLRCSPMKGHSHVYWYRQLPEEGLKFMVYLQKENIIDESGMPKERFSAEFPKEGPSILRIQQVVRGDSAAYFCASSPVAVYPSHEQFFGPGTRLTVL.

The chain carries TRBV4-1 and TRBJ1-2, with TRBD1 as a possible D gene (6 bases). Germline V gene lookup returns CDR1 MGHRA and CDR2 YSYEKL. The CDR3 runs 15 residues. V was pared by 3 bases and J by 8 bases, with 19 bases between. CDR3 in DNA: TGCGCCAGCAGCCAGACACCGGGACACGTCTTGGGCTACACCTTC. Translating it yields CASSQTPGHVLGYTF.

The chain joins TRBV10-2 to TRBJ1-1; D is ambiguous. Germline CDR1 is WSHSY and CDR2 is SAAADI. The CDR3 contains 14 residues. Trimming removed 4 bases from V and 0 bases from J, with 9 bases in between. The CDR3 region has the DNA TGCGCCAGCAGTGGTTGGGAGCTGAACACTGAAGCTTTCTTT. As protein: CASSGWELNTEAFF.

This clonotype was seen at least ten times. V and J are TRBV12-3 or TRBV12-4 and TRBJ2-3; 10 nucleotides line up with TRBD2. The CDR3 totals 15 residues. With 5 bases clipped from V and 4 bases from J, the junction kept 6 bases outside the gene matches. The CDR3 loop reads CASSRSGRAPDTQYF. The CDR3 DNA sequence: TGTGCCAGCAGTAGAAGCGGGAGGGCCCCAGATACGCAGTATTTT.

This clonotype was counted ten times or more. The chain has TRBV9 and TRBJ1-1, with D unclear. V was trimmed by 0 bases and J by 5 bases, leaving 11 bases between them. The CDR3 is 14 residues long. Germline V lookup: CDR1 SGDLS, CDR2 YYNGEE. The CDR3 here is CASSVEAGRTEAFF. In nucleotides, the CDR3 is TGTGCCAGCAGCGTAGAGGCGGGGAGAACTGAAGCTTTCTTT.

This clonotype turned up a few times. The rearrangement links TRBV5-1 to TRBJ2-1; TRBD2 matches 9 bases. J lost 5 bases, V lost 0 bases, and 3 bases had no gene match. There are 15 residues in the CDR3. CDR1 is SGHRS, CDR2 YFSETQ, per germline. CDR3 sequence: CASSLGAGGDNEQFF. The CDR3 DNA is TGCGCCAGCAGCTTGGGGGCGGGAGGGGACAATGAGCAGTTCTTC.

This clonotype was detected many times. In nucleotides, the CDR3 is TGTGCCAGCAGCTACCGACTAGCGGGGACCCTTCGGGACAATGAGCAGTTCTTC. Amino acids: CASSYRLAGTLRDNEQFF. The V gene is TRBV3-1, the J gene TRBJ2-1; 11 bases align to TRBD2. Germline trimming cut 5 bases from V and 5 bases from J; bases unmatched to any gene: 14. The germline V gene has CDR1 LGHDT and CDR2 YNNKEL (reference sequence). The CDR3 sequence is 18 residues long.

The chain links TRBV6-5 to TRBJ1-1, with 8 positions matching TRBD1. This CDR3 comprises 13 residues. Losses at the gene ends were 6 bases for V and 8 bases for J; bases not matched to a gene: 8. From germline, CDR1 is MNHEY and CDR2 SVGAGI. The CDR3 nucleotides are TGTGCCAGCAGCTCCACCAACAGGGGGGAAGCTTTCTTT. It codes for CASSSTNRGEAFF.

The chain is built from TRBV30 and TRBJ2-2, with 10 bases matching TRBD2. V shed 2 bases and J 6 bases; nucleotides not matched to a gene: 12. From germline, CDR1 is GTSNPN and CDR2 SVGIG (reference sequence). The CDR3 loop spans 17 amino acids. The CDR3 protein is CAWSRASGRGGAGELFF. Written as DNA, the CDR3 is TGTGCCTGGAGTAGGGCTAGCGGGAGAGGCGGAGCCGGGGAGCTGTTTTTT.

The chain recombines TRBV20-1 with TRBJ1-1; TRBD1 matches at 8 bases. CDR1 and CDR2 from the germline V gene are DFQATT and SNEGSKA (reference sequence). The CDR3 runs 12 residues. V lost 7 bases and J lost 6; bases outside the gene matches: 7. CDR3 amino acids: CSVGQAKSEAFF. The CDR3 nucleotides are TGCAGTGTGGGACAGGCGAAGTCTGAAGCTTTCTTT.

The chain combines TRBV2 with TRBJ2-1; 8 bases agree with TRBD2. After removal of 6 bases from V and 6 bases from J, the junction contained 19 bases not matched to a gene. CDR1 and CDR2 from the germline V gene are SNHLY and FYNNEI. The CDR3 contains 18 residues. For the CDR3, the DNA is TGTGCCAGCAGGGATCGGACTACCGGGAGGGGTGTCCCCAATGAGCAGTTCTTC. This gives the protein CASRDRTTGRGVPNEQFF. The whole variable domain, filled in from reference TRBV2 and TRBJ2-1, reads EPEVTQTPSHQVTQMGQEVILRCVPISNHLYFYWYRQILGQKVEFLVSFYNNEISEKSEIFDDQFSVERPDGSNFTLKIRSTKLEDSAMYFCASRDRTTGRGVPNEQFFGPGTRLTVL.

This clonotype was seen repeatedly, ten times or more. The CDR3 loop reads CASSSVGPPDEQYF. In DNA form, the CDR3 reads TGTGCCAGCAGCTCGGTAGGGCCGCCGGACGAGCAGTACTTC. The chain carries TRBV7-9 and TRBJ2-7, with D unresolved. Germline CDR1 and CDR2: SEHNR and FQNEAQ (reference sequence). The length of the CDR3 is 14 residues. V shed 4 bases and J shed 5 bases, with 15 bases lying between them.

The chain combines TRBV5-1 with TRBJ2-1, with 9 bases matching TRBD1. The CDR3 spans 15 residues. Germline CDR1 SGHRS, CDR2 YFSETQ. J was trimmed by 4 bases and V by 2 bases; bases with no gene match: 4. The CDR3 DNA reads TGCGCCAGCAGCTTCGACAGGGGGACTTACAATGAGCAGTTCTTC. Translated, it gives CASSFDRGTYNEQFF.

The chain employs TRBV6-1 and TRBJ2-5; 9 bases agree with TRBD1. The CDR3 length is 15 residues. V lost 7 bases, J lost 2 bases, and 8 bases stayed unmatched. Per the germline V gene, CDR1 is MNHNS and CDR2 is SASEGT. The CDR3 loop is CASTRGTGPQETQYF. DNA of the CDR3: TGTGCCAGCACCCGAGGGACAGGGCCACAAGAGACCCAGTACTTC.

The chain links TRBV12-3 or TRBV12-4 to TRBJ2-1, with 9 bases identical to TRBD2. The CDR3 covers 13 residues. Trimming took 8 bases from V and 6 from J; bases not matched to a gene: 5. Here the CDR3 DNA reads TGTGCCAGCGTTAGCGGGAGTGTCAATGAGCAGTTCTTC. Protein sequence: CASVSGSVNEQFF.

This clonotype was observed at least ten times. The chain uses TRBV7-2 and TRBJ2-1; 10 bases agree with TRBD2. The CDR3 is 15 amino acids. Germline-derived CDR1 and CDR2 are SGHTA and FQGNSA. The V segment lost 5 bases and the J segment 8 bases; nucleotides outside the gene matches: 9. For the CDR3, the DNA is TGTGCCAGCAGCGGGGTTAGCGGGAGGCCCCATGAGCAGTTCTTC. Its translation: CASSGVSGRPHEQFF.

This clonotype was seen ten or more times. The chain couples TRBV5-1 to TRBJ1-4; D unresolved. Germline CDR1 is SGHRS and CDR2 is YFSETQ. Between the trimmed V and J ends, which lost 0 bases and 0 bases, there was a span of 3 bases. The CDR3 is 14 amino acids. For the CDR3, the DNA is TGCGCCAGCAGCTTGGGGGCAACTAATGAAAAACTGTTTTTT. This translates into CASSLGATNEKLFF.

This clonotype was recorded a few times. The rearrangement links TRBV24-1 to TRBJ1-5; D might be TRBD1 (6 bases). Germline CDR1 KGHDR, CDR2 SFDVKD. V was shortened by 5 bases and J by 3 bases, with 13 bases between the two germline ends. The CDR3 is made up of 15 amino acids. In DNA form, the CDR3 reads TGTGCCACCAGTGGGGTACAGGGCGCCAATCAGCCCCAGCATTTT. This gives the protein CATSGVQGANQPQHF.

V is TRBV19 and J is TRBJ1-5; the D gene is possibly TRBD1 (5 bases). Deletions cut 8 bases from V and 4 bases from J, with 21 bases between. The CDR3 is 16 amino acids. Germline lookup yields CDR1 LNHDA and CDR2 SQIVND (reference sequence). CDR3 bases: TGTGCCAGTTGTTCTCCCCCGGGACGGAGGAATCAGCCCCAGCATTTT. It codes for CASCSPPGRRNQPQHF.